This TCR beta chain came from a study of blood T cell repertoires in COVID-19. Study background: Spain, Italy and the United States supplied samples that represented acute and convalescent COVID-19. PBMCs, B-cell-depleted T cells, or T cells were the source of the cDNA or gDNA that made up the material.

Authors' data handling: Reference gene primer amplification gave estimated nucleated cell counts. Sequencing used immunoSEQ multiplex PCR; TCRdb keeps in-frame clones, though not all of them. Clone size and the V and J calls come from that table; the DNA yielded D and trimming. The sample lists approximately 270,000 clones; about 80% were seen once. This TCR came from a man at least 80 years old with acute or convalescent COVID-19. Source material: peripheral blood.

CDR3 in DNA: TGTGCCACCGGCGGGGGGGGAAGGAACACCGGGGAGCTGTTTTTT. It is translated as CATGGGGRNTGELFF. This sequence joins TRBV24-1 and TRBJ2-2, with 9 nucleotides matching TRBD2. Germline trimming cut 9 bases from V and 1 base from J; bases unmatched to any gene: 5. CDR3 size: 15 residues. In germline, CDR1 is KGHDR, CDR2 SFDVKD.